Given below is one T cell receptor beta chain in context. The entry originates in a study of cytomegalovirus exposure and HLA in healthy donors. Germline trimming cut 6 bases from V and 1 base from J; bases unmatched to any gene: 8. The CDR3 extends over 15 amino acids. CDR1 and CDR2 from the germline V gene are MDHEN and SYDVKM. Primers included in the PCR were 60 Vbeta and 13 Jbeta primers. Produced via immunoSEQ multiplex PCR; TCRdb's table is partial and in-frame only. This sample has roughly 100,000 clones, with approximately 11% found just once. The sequenced material came from PBMCs. The source of this sequence is a middle-aged man in good health and CMV-seropositive. J is TRBJ1-1 and V is TRBV28, with TRBD1 identical over 7 bases. CDR3 loop: CASRHSGQANTEAFF. DNA of the CDR3: TGTGCCAGCAGACATTCCGGACAGGCGAACACTGAAGCTTTCTTT.